The clone carrying this T cell receptor (beta chain) showed up many times. This CDR3 region has 15 residues. Trimming stripped 1 base from V and 0 bases from J, with 10 bases between. CDR1 and CDR2 (germline): SGHVS, FQNEAQ. This sample is part of a study of naive and memory T cell subsets. Amplification of ligated cDNA took four PCR rounds with SP2 and nested alpha and beta constant primers. Blood and skin TCR RNA was reverse transcribed with alpha and beta constant primers. Using its own MiXCR run on the UMI-ligation and nested PCR reads, TCRdb lists one record per CDR3 protein. The sample has around 30,000 distinct CDR3 sequences, roughly 6.6% seen once. Documented treatment: skin biopsy from PPD injection site in Mantoux-positive individual. An oligonucleotide containing a UMI was ligated to the 3' end of TCR cDNA. Tuberculin skin test biopsies were taken where PPD was injected in Mantoux-positive people. Unsorted total RNA, 1 to 1000 ng, was DNase treated before reverse transcription.

The origin of this receptor is an adult in good health. This chain links TRBV7-8 with TRBJ2-7, with a tentative D call TRBD2 (6 bases). This sample comprised skin, obtained from a tuberculin skin test site. The CDR3 region has the DNA TGTGCCAGCAGCTTAGTGGAGGGCGTCTCCTACGAGCAGTACTTC. Translation gives CASSLVEGVSYEQYF.